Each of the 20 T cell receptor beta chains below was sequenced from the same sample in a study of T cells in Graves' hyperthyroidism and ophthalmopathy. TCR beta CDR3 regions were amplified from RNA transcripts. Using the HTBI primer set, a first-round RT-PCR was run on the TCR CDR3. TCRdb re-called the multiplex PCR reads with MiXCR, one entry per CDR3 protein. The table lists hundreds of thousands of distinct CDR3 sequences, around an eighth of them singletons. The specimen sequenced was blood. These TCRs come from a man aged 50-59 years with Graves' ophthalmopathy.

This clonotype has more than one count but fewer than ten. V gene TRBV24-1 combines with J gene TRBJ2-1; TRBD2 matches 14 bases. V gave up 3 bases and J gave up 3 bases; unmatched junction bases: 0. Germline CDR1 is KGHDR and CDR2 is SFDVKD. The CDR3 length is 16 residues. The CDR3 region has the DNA TGTGCCACCAGTGATGGGACTAGCGGGAGCTACAATGAGCAGTTCTTC. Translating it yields CATSDGTSGSYNEQFF.

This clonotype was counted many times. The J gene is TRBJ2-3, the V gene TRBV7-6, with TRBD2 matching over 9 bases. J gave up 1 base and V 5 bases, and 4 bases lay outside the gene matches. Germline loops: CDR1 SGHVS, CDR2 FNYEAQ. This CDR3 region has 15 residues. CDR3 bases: TGTGCCAGCAGCATCTTAGCGGGAGGCACAGATACGCAGTATTTT. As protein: CASSILAGGTDTQYF.

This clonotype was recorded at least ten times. This chain's CDR3 is CASRGPGQETQYF. CDR3 bases: TGTGCCAGCAGGGGCCCAGGCCAAGAGACCCAGTACTTC. This sequence joins TRBV28 and TRBJ2-5; no reliable D call. The V and J ends lost 6 bases and 1 base respectively, with 9 bases between them. This CDR3 is 13 amino acids long. The germline V gene has CDR1 MDHEN and CDR2 SYDVKM. The whole variable domain, remainder taken from reference TRBV28 and TRBJ2-5, is DVKVTQSSRYLVKRTGEKVFLECVQDMDHENMFWYRQDPGLGLRLIYFSYDVKMKEKGDIPEGYSVSREKKERFSLILESASTNQTSMYLCASRGPGQETQYFGPGTRLLVL.

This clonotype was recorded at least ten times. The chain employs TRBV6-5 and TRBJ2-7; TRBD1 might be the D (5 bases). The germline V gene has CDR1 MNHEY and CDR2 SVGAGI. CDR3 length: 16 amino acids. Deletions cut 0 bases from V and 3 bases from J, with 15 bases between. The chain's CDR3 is CASSYSHRSSNYEQYF. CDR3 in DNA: TGTGCCAGCAGTTACTCCCACAGGTCGAGTAACTACGAGCAGTACTTC.

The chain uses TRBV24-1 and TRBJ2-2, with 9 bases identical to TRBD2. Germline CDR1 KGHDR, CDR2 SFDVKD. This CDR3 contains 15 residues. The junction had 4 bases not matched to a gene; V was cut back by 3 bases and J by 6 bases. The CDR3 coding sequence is TGTGCCACCAGTGATCTTAGCGGGAGATCCGGGGAGCTGTTTTTT. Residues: CATSDLSGRSGELFF.

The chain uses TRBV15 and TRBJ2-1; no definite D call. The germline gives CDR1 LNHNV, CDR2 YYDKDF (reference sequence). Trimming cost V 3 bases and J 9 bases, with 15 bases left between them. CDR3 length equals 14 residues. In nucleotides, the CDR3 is TGTGCCACCAGCAGCGGTCCCCCTCCGGTTGAGCAGTTCTTC. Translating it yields CATSSGPPPVEQFF.

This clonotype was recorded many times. Written as DNA, the CDR3 is TGTGCCAGCAGCTATCGCGGGAGGGCCTACGAGCAGTACTTC. Amino acids: CASSYRGRAYEQYF. V is TRBV7-8 and J is TRBJ2-7; 9 positions agree with TRBD2. This CDR3 spans 14 amino acids. Germline V CDR1 and CDR2: SGHVS, FQNEAQ. Trimming at V came to 4 bases and at J to 2 bases, leaving 3 bases not matched to a gene. The full variable domain, with the rest looked up from reference TRBV7-8 and TRBJ2-7, is GAGVSQSPRYKVAKRGQDVALRCDPISGHVSLFWYQQALGQGPEFLTYFQNEAQLDKSGLPSDRFFAERPEGSVSTLKIQRTQQEDSAVYLCASSYRGRAYEQYFGPGTRLTVT.

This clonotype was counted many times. The CDR3 loop is CSVEGLAAETQYF. CDR3 in DNA: TGCAGCGTTGAAGGACTAGCCGCTGAGACCCAGTACTTC. The chain has TRBV29-1 and TRBJ2-5, with TRBD2 matching 7 bases. The V segment lost 1 base and the J segment 5 bases; nucleotides outside the gene matches: 4. CDR3 length: 13 residues. CDR1 is SQVTM, CDR2 ANQGSEA, per germline. Full variable domain (rest looked up from reference TRBV29-1 and TRBJ2-5): SAVISQKPSRDICQRGTSLTIQCQVDSQVTMMFWYRQQPGQSLTLIATANQGSEATYESGFVIDKFPISRPNLTFSTLTVSNMSPEDSSIYLCSVEGLAAETQYFGPGTRLLVL.

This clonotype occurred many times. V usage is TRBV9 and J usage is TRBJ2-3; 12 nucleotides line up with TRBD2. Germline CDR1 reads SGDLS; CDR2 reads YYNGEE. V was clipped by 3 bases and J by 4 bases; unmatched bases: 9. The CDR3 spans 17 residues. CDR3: CASSGKASGRVADTQYF. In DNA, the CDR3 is TGTGCCAGCAGCGGAAAAGCTAGCGGGAGGGTAGCAGATACGCAGTATTTT. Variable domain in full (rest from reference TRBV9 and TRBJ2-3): DSGVTQTPKHLITATGQRVTLRCSPRSGDLSVYWYQQSLDQGLQFLIQYYNGEERAKGNILERFSAQQFPDLHSELNLSSLELGDSALYFCASSGKASGRVADTQYFGPGTRLTVL.

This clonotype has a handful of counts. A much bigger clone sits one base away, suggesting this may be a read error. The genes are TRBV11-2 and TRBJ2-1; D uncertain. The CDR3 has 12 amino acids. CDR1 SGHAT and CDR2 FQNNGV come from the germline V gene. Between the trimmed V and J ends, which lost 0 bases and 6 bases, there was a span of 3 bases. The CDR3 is CASSLDVNEQFF. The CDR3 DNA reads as TGTGCCAGCAGCTTAGATGTCAATGAGCAGTTCTTC.

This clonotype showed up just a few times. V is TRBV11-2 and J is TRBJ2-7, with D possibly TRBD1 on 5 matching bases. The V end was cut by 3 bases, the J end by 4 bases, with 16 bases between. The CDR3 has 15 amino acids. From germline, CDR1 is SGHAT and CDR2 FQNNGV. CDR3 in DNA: TGTGCCAGCAGCTTGTCGACAGCTCGCGGTTACGAGCAGTACTTC. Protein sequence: CASSLSTARGYEQYF.

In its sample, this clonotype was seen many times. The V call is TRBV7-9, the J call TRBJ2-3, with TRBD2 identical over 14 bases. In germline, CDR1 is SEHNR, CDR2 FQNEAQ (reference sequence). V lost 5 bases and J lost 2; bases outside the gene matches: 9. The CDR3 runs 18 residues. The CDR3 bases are TGTGCCAGCAGCCTGACTAGCGGGAGGGTGGGCCTCACAGATACGCAGTATTTT. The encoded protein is CASSLTSGRVGLTDTQYF.

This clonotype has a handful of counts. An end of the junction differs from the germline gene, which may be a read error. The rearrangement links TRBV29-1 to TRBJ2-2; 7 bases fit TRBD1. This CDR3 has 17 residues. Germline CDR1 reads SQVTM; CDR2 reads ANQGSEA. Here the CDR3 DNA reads TGCAGCGTTAAAGACCCGTTCCAGGGGGCGAACACCGGGGAGCTGTTTTTT. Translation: CSVKDPFQGANTGELFF.

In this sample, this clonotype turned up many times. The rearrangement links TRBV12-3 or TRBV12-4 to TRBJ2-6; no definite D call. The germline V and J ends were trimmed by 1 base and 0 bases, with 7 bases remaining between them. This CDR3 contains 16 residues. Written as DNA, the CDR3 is TGTGCCAGCAGTTTAGACATGGTCTCTGGGGCCAACGTCCTGACTTTC. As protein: CASSLDMVSGANVLTF.

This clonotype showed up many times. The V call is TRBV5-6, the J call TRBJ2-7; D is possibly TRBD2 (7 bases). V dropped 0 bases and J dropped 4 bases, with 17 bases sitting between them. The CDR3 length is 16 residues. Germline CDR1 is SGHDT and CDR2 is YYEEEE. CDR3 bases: TGTGCCAGCAGCTTGGGACCACAGGGAGCGGGGTACGAGCAGTACTTC. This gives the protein CASSLGPQGAGYEQYF.

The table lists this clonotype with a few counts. CDR3 nucleotides: TGCGCCAGCAGTGTCGGGTCGTACAATGAGCAGTTCTTC. Its protein is CASSVGSYNEQFF. The chain carries TRBV10-1 and TRBJ2-1; D is ambiguous. The CDR3 has 13 residues. CDR1 WNHNN and CDR2 SYGVQD come from the germline V gene (reference sequence). With 4 bases removed from V and 4 bases from J, the gap between germline ends came to 8 bases.

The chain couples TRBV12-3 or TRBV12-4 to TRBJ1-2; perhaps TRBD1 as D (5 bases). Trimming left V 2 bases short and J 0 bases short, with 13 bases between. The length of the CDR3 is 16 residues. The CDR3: CASSLRLGDPNYGYTF. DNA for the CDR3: TGTGCCAGCAGTTTACGCCTCGGGGACCCTAACTATGGCTACACCTTC.

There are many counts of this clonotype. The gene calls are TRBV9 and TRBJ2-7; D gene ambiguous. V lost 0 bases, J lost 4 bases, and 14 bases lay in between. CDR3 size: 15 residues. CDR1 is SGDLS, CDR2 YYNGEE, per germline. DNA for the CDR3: TGTGCCAGCAGCGTAGGTCCCGGCGAGCATTACGAGCAGTACTTC. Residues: CASSVGPGEHYEQYF.

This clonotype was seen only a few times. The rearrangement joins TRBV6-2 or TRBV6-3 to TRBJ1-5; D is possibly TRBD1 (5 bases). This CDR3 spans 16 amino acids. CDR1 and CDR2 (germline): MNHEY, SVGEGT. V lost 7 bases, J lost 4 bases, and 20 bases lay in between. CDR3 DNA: TGTGCCAGCACTCTCGGGGGGAGCAGCCAGAATCAGCCCCAGCATTTT. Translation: CASTLGGSSQNQPQHF.

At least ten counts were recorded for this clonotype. The CDR3 region has the DNA TGTGCCAGCAGCTTAGATGGGGTCAGCGCCTACGAGCAGTACTTC. This gives the protein CASSLDGVSAYEQYF. V usage is TRBV11-3 and J usage is TRBJ2-7; no definite D call. The CDR3 consists of 15 residues. The germline V and J ends were trimmed by 0 bases and 2 bases, with 11 bases remaining between them. CDR1 SGHNT and CDR2 YENEEA come from the germline V gene.